The entry below describes one T cell receptor (beta chain). The CDR3 sequence is 15 residues long. V dropped 6 bases and J dropped 10 bases, with 22 bases sitting between them. Germline loops: CDR1 MNHEY, CDR2 SVGAGI. Under the authors' procedure: Quantification of nucleated cells was approximated via reference gene primer amplification. TCRdb's copy holds only in-frame clones and misses some; the assay was immunoSEQ multiplex PCR. D and trimming were read from the DNA, whereas the V and J calls and clone size are those reported in that table. In the table there are a few hundred thousand clones, about 90% of which are singletons. The source of the sample is a study of blood T cell repertoires in COVID-19. Study-level background: Samples taken during acute and convalescent COVID-19 were collected in the United States, Italy and Spain. In each case, the material was cDNA or gDNA derived from T cells, B-cell-depleted T cells, or PBMCs.

The source material was peripheral blood. This chain uses TRBV6-5 with TRBJ2-1, with D possibly matching TRBD2 (6 bases). This clonotype was sampled from a middle-aged man with acute or convalescent COVID-19. The CDR3 DNA reads as TGTGCCAGCAGCCAAACTAGCATCAGGGCATGGGAGCAGTTCTTC. Its translation is CASSQTSIRAWEQFF.